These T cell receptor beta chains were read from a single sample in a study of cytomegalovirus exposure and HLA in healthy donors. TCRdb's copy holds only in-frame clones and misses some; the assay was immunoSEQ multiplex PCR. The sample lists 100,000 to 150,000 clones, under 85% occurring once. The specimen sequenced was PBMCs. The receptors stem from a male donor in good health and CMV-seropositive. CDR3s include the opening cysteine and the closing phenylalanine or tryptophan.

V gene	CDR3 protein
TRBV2	CASSRQGVYNEQFF
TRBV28	CASSLGRGNTIYF
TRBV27	CASRGSGTTNQPQHF
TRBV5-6	CASSLSWGELAKNIQYF
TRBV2	CASATGFFSEQYF
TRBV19	CASSEIAGRYNEQFF
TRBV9	CASSVGASTFSTDTQYF
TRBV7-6	CASSAAEGTETQYF
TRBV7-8	CASSFGGNRYTQYF
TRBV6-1	CASSDYGETQYF
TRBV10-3	CAISLAGGDEDTQYF
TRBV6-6	CASSYPRTGTEAFF
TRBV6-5	CASSYSRREGPGELFF
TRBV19	CASSIVGQETNTGELFF
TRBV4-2	CASSQGTSGGYDTQYF
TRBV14	CASSQMGAANYGYTF
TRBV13	CASSPWTANTEAFF
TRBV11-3	CASSASGRAYETQYF
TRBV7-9	CASSDWGAANEKLFF
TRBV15	CATSRDPNSGNTIYF
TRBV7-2	CASSQGRDSPLHF
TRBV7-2	CASSLGDQPGELFF
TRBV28	CASWDIRSYEQYF
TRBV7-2	CASSPEGSSNQPQHF
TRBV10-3	CATRTSGISFF
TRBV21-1	CASSQGLAGGPQDSQYF
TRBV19	CASSIDARQGAKGGELFF
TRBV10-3	CAISESPGLGTDTQYF
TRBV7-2	CASIPGEGGTEAFF
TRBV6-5	CASSKPGTSVDEQFF
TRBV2	CASSWGRAQYF
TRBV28	CASGPGGGPYF
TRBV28	CASSFPGGVGNTQYF
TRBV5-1	CASSYLTGQGETQYF
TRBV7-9	CASSSTTEDYGYTF
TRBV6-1	CASNNRGRGTEAFF